A selection of T cell receptor beta chains follows, all from one sample in a study of cytomegalovirus exposure and HLA in healthy donors. The assay was immunoSEQ multiplex PCR, and TCRdb's table has in-frame clones only and misses some. This sample has 150,000 or so clones, with approximately 80% found just once. Sequenced input: PBMCs. The receptors derive from a woman between 18 and 30 years old in good health and CMV-seronegative. Each CDR3 is given with its conserved first and last residue. The D gene is left open where the match is weak. Not every row has a clone size; where given, it reads once, few, many or a size class.

CASSDTRSYEQYF	TGTGCCAGCAGTGATACCAGGTCCTACGAGCAGTACTTC	TRBJ2-7	NA	TRBV2	NA
CARSLEDRGPGNEKLFF	TGTGCCAGAAGCTTGGAGGACAGGGGGCCTGGTAATGAAAAACTGTTTTTT	TRBJ1-4	TRBD1	TRBV5-3	NA
CASSSAGTANTEAFF	TGTGCCAGCAGCTCGGCCGGGACAGCTAACACTGAAGCTTTCTTT	TRBJ1-1	TRBD1	TRBV7-6	NA
CASSYSQGYTGELFF	TGTGCCAGCAGTTACTCCCAGGGGTACACCGGGGAGCTGTTTTTT	TRBJ2-2	NA	TRBV6-6	NA
CAIGGGLATYQETQYF	TGTGCCATCGGCGGGGGGCTGGCTACCTACCAAGAGACCCAGTACTTC	TRBJ2-5	TRBD2	TRBV2	NA
CASSLAAKNTGELFF	TGTGCCAGCAGCTTAGCGGCCAAGAACACCGGGGAGCTGTTTTTT	TRBJ2-2	NA	TRBV7-9	NA
CASSTGTSPRETQYF	TGTGCCAGTAGCACCGGGACATCCCCGAGGGAGACCCAGTACTTC	TRBJ2-5	NA	TRBV19	NA
CASSLEGTGGNEQFF	TGCGCCAGCAGCTTGGAGGGGACAGGGGGCAATGAGCAGTTCTTC	TRBJ2-1	TRBD1	TRBV5-1	NA
CASSYSTAWGEQYF	TGTGCCAGCAGTTACTCGACTGCATGGGGGGAGCAGTACTTC	TRBJ2-5	NA	TRBV6-6	once
CASSYEVGPYEQYF	TGTGCCAGCAGTTACGAGGTCGGTCCCTACGAGCAGTACTTC	TRBJ2-7	NA	TRBV6-5	NA
CASSLRLTGSYGYTF	TGTGCCAGCAGCCTGAGACTAACAGGGAGCTATGGCTACACCTTC	TRBJ1-2	NA	TRBV5-4	NA
CASSSQGANEQFF	TGTGCCAGCAGCTCCCAGGGGGCTAATGAGCAGTTCTTC	TRBJ2-1	TRBD1	TRBV7-2	NA
CASSLATSQETQYF	TGCGCCAGCAGCTTGGCGACTAGCCAAGAGACCCAGTACTTC	TRBJ2-5	NA	TRBV5-1	NA
CASSSRIGAGEKLFF	TGCGCCAGCAGCTCCCGTATAGGGGCGGGGGAAAAACTGTTTTTT	TRBJ1-4	NA	TRBV4-3	NA
CASSYSRGNTGELFF	TGTGCCAGCAGTTACTCCCGGGGAAACACCGGGGAGCTGTTTTTT	TRBJ2-2	NA	TRBV6-5	NA
CASSPPQGNTEAFF	TGTGCCAGCAGCCCCCCCCAGGGGAACACTGAAGCTTTCTTT	TRBJ1-1	NA	TRBV6-5	NA
CASSGAVGQGHEQYF	TGTGCCAGCAGTGGGGCCGTAGGACAGGGCCACGAGCAGTACTTC	TRBJ2-7	TRBD1	TRBV2	NA
CASSPPPTPGSGANVLTF	TGTGCCAGCTCACCACCGCCAACCCCCGGCTCTGGGGCCAACGTCCTGACTTTC	TRBJ2-6	NA	TRBV18	NA
CASSLRRGNTEAFF	TGTGCCAGCAGTCTCCGGAGGGGGAACACTGAAGCTTTCTTT	TRBJ1-1	NA	TRBV28	few
CASSQSTSSYNEQFF	TGCGCCAGCAGCCAATCTACGAGCTCCTACAATGAGCAGTTCTTC	TRBJ2-1	NA	TRBV4-3	once
CASSLSLGQGDYGYTF	TGTGCCAGCAGCTTATCCCTGGGACAGGGTGACTATGGCTACACCTTC	TRBJ1-2	TRBD1	TRBV7-9	NA
CASSLKLSYNEQFF	TGCGCCAGCAGCTTGAAGCTCTCCTACAATGAGCAGTTCTTC	TRBJ2-1	NA	TRBV5-1	once
CASSEEDRYNEQFF	TGTGCCAGCAGCGAGGAGGACAGGTACAATGAGCAGTTCTTC	TRBJ2-1	TRBD1	TRBV5-4	few
CASSFTGLADNEQFF	TGTGCCAGCAGCTTCACCGGACTAGCGGACAATGAGCAGTTCTTC	TRBJ2-1	TRBD2	TRBV11-3	NA
CASSSSRPDRGTNSPLHF	TGTGCTAGCAGCTCCTCAAGGCCTGACAGGGGTACTAATTCACCCCTCCACTTT	TRBJ1-6	TRBD1	TRBV7-7	NA
CAISEKGTAELQETQYF	TGTGCCATTTCAGAAAAAGGGACAGCCGAACTTCAAGAGACCCAGTACTTC	TRBJ2-5	TRBD1	TRBV10-3	NA
CASSNEGAYEQYF	TGTGCCAGCAGCAATGAGGGGGCCTACGAGCAGTACTTC	TRBJ2-7	NA	TRBV21-1	few
CASSERRDTYTEAFF	TGCGCCAGCAGTGAGCGCCGGGACACCTACACTGAAGCTTTCTTT	TRBJ1-1	NA	TRBV10-1	NA
CASSLGLAGRETQYF	TGTGCTAGCAGCCTCGGACTAGCGGGACGGGAGACCCAGTACTTC	TRBJ2-5	TRBD2	TRBV7-7	NA